A single TCR beta chain is shown here with its context. Its target is unknown. Trimming pared 5 bases from V and 0 bases from J, leaving 11 bases between. This CDR3 is 15 amino acids long. Total RNA was isolated from each sample in quantities of at least 5 micrograms. The record originates from a study of blood T cells in healthy people across ages. Study observations and caveats: Long-lived donors carried more naive CD4+ cells and greater diversity than aged donors. A strong correlation between TCR beta diversity and naive T cell percentage was seen.

A second PCR of about 7 to 11 cycles used a sample-barcoded 5' primer and a J-beta primer mix. At least 2.5 million CDR3-containing paired-end reads were obtained per sample. TCRdb independently ran MiXCR on the 5' RACE reads; one entry per CDR3 protein. The data hold around 1.5 million distinct CDR3 sequences, with approximately 59% observed a single time. The sample taken for sequencing was blood. The V gene is TRBV12-3 or TRBV12-4, the J gene TRBJ2-1, with D unresolved. The sequence derives from a man younger than 30 in good health. The CDR3 is CASSARTSSYNEQFF. CDR3 coding DNA: TGTGCCAGCAGTGCGCGGACGAGCTCCTACAATGAGCAGTTCTTC.